The 25 T cell receptor beta chains reported below all come from one sample, sequenced in a study of blood T cells in healthy people across ages. The use of a sample-barcoded 5' primer and a J-beta primer mix characterized a second PCR of roughly 6 to 11 cycles. TCRdb processed the 5' RACE reads anew with MiXCR; each CDR3 protein has one entry. Among 780,000 or so distinct CDR3 sequences listed, about 48% were seen once. The sequencing input was blood. The source is a man older than 75 in good health.

The rearrangement joins TRBV4-2 to TRBJ2-7; 9 bases line up with TRBD2. The CDR3 extends over 16 amino acids. The junction had 8 bases not matched to a gene; V was cut back by 1 base and J by 4 bases. Germline CDR1 is LGHNA and CDR2 is YNFKEQ. CDR3 sequence: CASSQAPLAGIYEQYF. The CDR3 DNA follows: TGTGCCAGCAGCCAAGCCCCGCTAGCGGGAATTTACGAGCAGTACTTC.

In this sample, this clonotype turned up a few times. This chain joins TRBV30 and TRBJ2-7; the D is unclear. This CDR3 has 11 residues. Looked up from germline, CDR1 is GTSNPN and CDR2 is SVGIG (reference sequence). Trimming pared 2 bases from V and 4 bases from J, leaving 6 bases between. The CDR3 DNA is TGTGCCTGGAGTTTTAGTTACGAGCAGTACTTC. Its translation: CAWSFSYEQYF.

The chain joins TRBV15 to TRBJ2-5; possibly TRBD1 for D (5 bases). The V and J ends lost 1 base and 5 bases respectively, with 11 bases between them. The CDR3 totals 14 residues. Germline V CDR1 and CDR2: LNHNV, YYDKDF (reference sequence). CDR3 in amino acids: CATSRGQYLETQYF. As DNA, the CDR3 is TGTGCCACCAGCAGAGGACAGTACCTGGAGACCCAGTACTTC.

This clonotype occurred a few times. The chain joins TRBV9 to TRBJ2-6; the match to TRBD1 covers 7 bases. The CDR3 is made up of 18 amino acids. Germline values: CDR1 SGDLS, CDR2 YYNGEE. Germline trimming cut 4 bases from V and 2 bases from J; bases unmatched to any gene: 12. As DNA, the CDR3 is TGTGCCAGCAGCCCCAGGACAGGCCGCGAGCCTGGGGCCAACGTCCTGACTTTC. It codes for CASSPRTGREPGANVLTF.

This clonotype was observed a few times. The chain uses TRBV5-1 and TRBJ2-1; TRBD2 matches 10 bases. Germline CDR1 reads SGHRS; CDR2 reads YFSETQ. The V and J ends lost 0 bases and 9 bases, in that order; junction bases with no gene match: 15. This CDR3 comprises 18 residues. The CDR3 nucleotides are TGCGCCAGCAGCTTGGGGCGCAGCGGGAGGGCCCTCTATGGTGAGCAGTTCTTC. Translated: CASSLGRSGRALYGEQFF.

The V and J genes are TRBV2 and TRBJ2-7, with 7 bases lining up with TRBD1. V dropped 10 bases and J dropped 1; count of bases not matched to a gene: 13. Germline V lookup: CDR1 SNHLY, CDR2 FYNNEI. This CDR3 has 15 residues. The CDR3, as DNA: TGTGCCACCACCCCGGACAGGCAGTCTTCCTACGAGCAGTACTTC. This encodes CATTPDRQSSYEQYF.

The V gene is TRBV2, the J gene TRBJ1-5; a possible D gene is TRBD1 (5 bases). V was cut by 7 bases and J by 2 bases, with 15 bases left in between. The CDR3 covers 15 residues. Germline V gene data show CDR1 as SNHLY and CDR2 as FYNNEI. CDR3: CASNPTAIGNQPQHF. CDR3 DNA sequence: TGTGCCAGCAACCCGACAGCTATAGGCAATCAGCCCCAGCATTTT.

The rearrangement joins TRBV7-9 to TRBJ1-2; D gene ambiguous. This CDR3 has 14 residues. V was trimmed by 5 bases and J by 8 bases, leaving 18 bases between them. Germline values: CDR1 SEHNR, CDR2 FQNEAQ (reference sequence). The CDR3 sequence: CASSAGPQGPGYTF. The CDR3 nucleotides read TGTGCCAGCAGCGCCGGACCCCAAGGGCCGGGCTACACCTTC. Supplemented by reference TRBV7-9 and TRBJ1-2, the full variable domain reads DTGVSQNPRHKITKRGQNVTFRCDPISEHNRLYWYRQTLGQGPEFLTYFQNEAQLEKSRLLSDRFSAERPKGSFSTLEIQRTEQGDSAMYLCASSAGPQGPGYTFGSGTRLTVV.

About this clonotype itself: A much bigger clone sits one base away, suggesting this may be a read error. The chain employs TRBV6-2 or TRBV6-3 and TRBJ2-4; 7 positions agree with TRBD1. The junction had 32 bases not matched to a gene; V was cut back by 6 bases and J by 0 bases. Germline V gene sequence: CDR1 MNHEY, CDR2 SVGEGT. The CDR3 is 24 amino acids. In nucleotides, the CDR3 is TGTGCCAGCAGGGCCCGCCGGGACATAGGGGGCCTGGGTCGGGTACGAGTAGCCAAAAACATTCAGTACTTC. Translation gives CASRARRDIGGLGRVRVAKNIQYF.

This clonotype was detected a few times. The chain couples TRBV20-1 to TRBJ2-1, with 13 bases aligning to TRBD2. The CDR3 sequence is 14 residues long. The ends lost 8 bases at V and 4 bases at J; junction bases unmatched: 5. The V gene's germline CDR1 is DFQATT and CDR2 SNEGSKA (reference sequence). The CDR3 sequence: CSTTSGRGYNEQFF. DNA for the CDR3: TGCAGTACCACTAGCGGGAGGGGGTACAATGAGCAGTTCTTC.

The V and J genes are TRBV29-1 and TRBJ1-1; 10 bases are a match to TRBD1. Per germline, CDR1 SQVTM and CDR2 ANQGSEA. V was clipped by 5 bases and J by 1 base; unmatched bases: 1. This CDR3 comprises 13 residues. CDR3 coding DNA: TGCAGCGTTCGACAGGGGGCGAACACTGAAGCTTTCTTT. The encoded protein is CSVRQGANTEAFF. The whole variable domain, remainder taken from reference TRBV29-1 and TRBJ1-1, is SAVISQKPSRDICQRGTSLTIQCQVDSQVTMMFWYRQQPGQSLTLIATANQGSEATYESGFVIDKFPISRPNLTFSTLTVSNMSPEDSSIYLCSVRQGANTEAFFGQGTRLTVV.

The rearrangement links TRBV19 to TRBJ1-1, with unresolved D. The length of the CDR3 is 13 residues. Trimming stripped 2 bases from V and 9 bases from J, with 13 bases between. CDR1 is LNHDA, CDR2 SQIVND, per germline (reference sequence). CDR3 loop: CASSIIQTEKAFF. The CDR3 nucleotides read TGTGCCAGTAGTATAATACAGACCGAGAAAGCTTTCTTT.

This sequence joins TRBV29-1 and TRBJ2-7; D perhaps matches TRBD1 (5 bases). V was cut by 0 bases and J by 3 bases, with 6 bases left in between. Germline CDR1 SQVTM, CDR2 ANQGSEA. The CDR3 extends over 12 amino acids. CDR3 protein: CSVEEDNYEQYF. The CDR3 DNA reads as TGCAGCGTTGAAGAGGACAACTACGAGCAGTACTTC.

The chain couples TRBV4-1 to TRBJ2-5; tentative D call: TRBD1 (5 bases). Between the trimmed V and J ends, which lost 2 bases and 4 bases, there was a span of 8 bases. The CDR3 is 13 amino acids. Germline V lookup: CDR1 MGHRA, CDR2 YSYEKL. The CDR3 bases are TGCGCCAGCAGCCAACAGGGAATAGAGACCCAGTACTTC. It translates to CASSQQGIETQYF.

The rearrangement joins TRBV27 to TRBJ2-5; TRBD2 matches at 14 bases. Germline lookup yields CDR1 MNHEY and CDR2 SMNVEV (reference sequence). The junction had 4 bases not matched to a gene; V was cut back by 3 bases and J by 4 bases. This CDR3 contains 16 residues. CDR3 residues: CASSLTSGRARETQYF. The CDR3 region has the DNA TGTGCCAGCAGTTTGACTAGCGGGAGGGCCAGAGAGACCCAGTACTTC.

V usage is TRBV6-2 or TRBV6-3 and J usage is TRBJ2-7; 10 bases fit TRBD1. From germline, CDR1 is MNHEY and CDR2 SVGEGT. The CDR3 runs 16 residues. V lost 4 bases to trimming and J lost 1 base; unmatched junction nucleotides: 7. CDR3 loop: CASSSSAGQGSYEQYF. CDR3 bases: TGTGCCAGCAGTTCATCCGCGGGACAGGGGTCCTACGAGCAGTACTTC.

In this sample, this clonotype turned up a few times. The V gene is TRBV5-1, the J gene TRBJ2-4; 8 bases map to TRBD2. The DNA matches TRBJ2-7 better at its end, which makes the J call doubtful. The CDR3 sequence is 15 residues long. The germline CDR1 and CDR2 sequences are SGHRS and YFSETQ. CDR3 nucleotide sequence: TGCGCCAGCAGCCTCCGGGCGGGAGGAGGTTACGAGCAGTACTTC. This translates into CASSLRAGGGYEQYF.

The chain couples TRBV6-1 to TRBJ1-2; weak D call: TRBD1 (5 bases). V dropped 9 bases and J dropped 4 bases, with 15 bases sitting between them. CDR1 is MNHNS, CDR2 SASEGT, per germline. This CDR3 has 13 residues. The CDR3 DNA sequence: TGTGCCAGACGGGACGGCGCGTCCTATGGCTACACCTTC. Protein sequence: CARRDGASYGYTF.

This clonotype was counted only a few times. The chain joins TRBV6-2 or TRBV6-3 to TRBJ2-4, with D tentatively TRBD1 (5 bases). The J call may be in error: the DNA end matches TRBJ2-7 better. The CDR3 contains 14 residues. CDR1 is MNHEY, CDR2 SVGEGT, per germline. The CDR3 region is CASSYGRTLYEQYF. CDR3 sequence (DNA): TGTGCCAGCAGTTACGGGCGGACACTTTACGAGCAGTACTTC.

The rearrangement links TRBV12-3 or TRBV12-4 to TRBJ2-7; a possible D gene is TRBD2 (6 bases). Trimming removed 3 bases from V and 6 bases from J, with 15 bases in between. The CDR3 spans 14 residues. The CDR3: CASSLVGGIAEQYF. The DNA for the CDR3 is TGTGCCAGCAGTTTGGTGGGCGGGATCGCCGAGCAGTACTTC.

The V gene is TRBV18, the J gene TRBJ2-7; 9 positions agree with TRBD1. V shed 5 bases and J 4 bases; nucleotides not matched to a gene: 9. The CDR3 is 15 residues long. Germline assignment: CDR1 KGHSH and CDR2 LQKENI. CDR3 in amino acids: CASSSWEQGAYEQYF. The CDR3 nucleotides are TGTGCCAGCTCAAGTTGGGAACAGGGGGCTTACGAGCAGTACTTC.

The V and J genes are TRBV15 and TRBJ2-3; TRBD1 or TRBD2 may be the D gene (5 bases each). CDR3 length: 15 amino acids. V dropped 0 bases and J dropped 14 bases, with 21 bases sitting between them. Germline V CDR1 and CDR2: LNHNV, YYDKDF (reference sequence). Here the CDR3 reads CATSREGTLARDAYF. The CDR3 DNA reads TGTGCCACCAGCAGAGAAGGGACCCTCGCCAGAGACGCGTATTTT.

V and J are TRBV20-1 and TRBJ2-7; D not resolved. Germline values: CDR1 DFQATT, CDR2 SNEGSKA (reference sequence). The CDR3 runs to 10 residues. V gave up 6 bases and J gave up 5 bases, with 8 bases separating them. This CDR3 reads CSAAPDEQYF. CDR3 DNA: TGCAGTGCAGCCCCCGACGAGCAGTACTTC.

The V call is TRBV20-1, the J call TRBJ1-1; 9 bases line up with TRBD1. The CDR3 loop spans 12 amino acids. Trimming cost V 6 bases and J 10 bases; bases outside gene matches: 9. Looked up from germline, CDR1 is DFQATT and CDR2 is SNEGSKA (reference sequence). The CDR3: CSADHRGRGAFF. The CDR3 coding sequence is TGCAGTGCGGACCACAGGGGGCGAGGAGCTTTCTTT.

The chain has TRBV27 and TRBJ1-1; TRBD1 might be the D (6 bases). Looked up from germline, CDR1 is MNHEY and CDR2 is SMNVEV (reference sequence). There are 15 residues in the CDR3. Trimming pared 8 bases from V and 8 bases from J, leaving 24 bases between. The CDR3 bases are TGTGCCAGCTGGGGATTGACAGGCCCAAGCCCCGAAGCTTTCTTT. It is translated as CASWGLTGPSPEAFF.